The table lists the clone carrying this TCR beta chain with a few counts. Original processing methods: How many nucleated cells were present was estimated from reference gene primer amplification. The method was immunoSEQ multiplex PCR; TCRdb's version includes in-frame clones alone and lacks a portion of them. V and J calls and clone size are those listed in that table; D and trimming were worked out from the DNA. The data contain some 280,000 clones, 80% to 90% of them seen just once; the ten biggest clones take up approximately 3%. This specimen comes from a study of blood T cell repertoires in COVID-19. At the level of the study: The samples span acute and convalescent COVID-19 from the United States, Italy and Spain. PBMCs, B-cell-depleted T cells, or T cells provided the cDNA or gDNA that made up the material.

The origin of this receptor is a woman under 40 with active or convalescent COVID-19. The sequenced material came from peripheral blood.

CDR3 sequence reads: CASRTDRRSSPLHF. The CDR3 nucleotides read TGTGCCAGCAGAACCGACAGGCGATCGTCACCCCTCCACTTT. The chain employs TRBV6-5 and TRBJ1-6; D is perhaps TRBD1 (6 bases). The germline V gene has CDR1 MNHEY and CDR2 SVGAGI. The CDR3 is 14 amino acids. Trimming took off 6 bases at V and 10 bases at J, with 16 bases between the two ends.